These 21 T cell receptor beta chains originate from one sample sequenced in a study of cytomegalovirus exposure and HLA in healthy donors. Use of 60 Vbeta and 13 Jbeta primers characterized the PCR. Measured with immunoSEQ multiplex PCR; TCRdb has only the in-frame clones, and not every one. The sample contains fewer than 140,000 clones, about 81% of which appear only once. Sequences were obtained from PBMCs. The receptor set was obtained from a male donor in good health and CMV-seropositive.

V is TRBV28 and J is TRBJ1-5; D perhaps matches TRBD1 (5 bases). The CDR3 loop spans 14 amino acids. V was pared by 6 bases and J by 4 bases, with 13 bases between. Germline assignment: CDR1 MDHEN and CDR2 SYDVKM. CDR3 region: CASSLTGWNQPQHF. The CDR3 region has the DNA TGTGCCAGCAGCCTAACAGGTTGGAATCAGCCCCAGCATTTT.

The chain employs TRBV7-2 and TRBJ2-7, with 11 bases that match TRBD1. CDR3 length equals 17 residues. Trimming took 2 bases from V and 2 from J; bases not matched to a gene: 8. CDR1 and CDR2 from the germline V gene are SGHTA and FQGNSA. CDR3 in amino acids: CASSLYRTGGFAYEQYF. CDR3 bases: TGTGCCAGCAGCTTATACAGGACAGGGGGCTTCGCCTACGAGCAGTACTTC.

This chain uses TRBV6-5 with TRBJ2-7, with D perhaps TRBD1 (5 bases). The CDR3 is made up of 14 amino acids. The germline V gene has CDR1 MNHEY and CDR2 SVGAGI. V lost 2 bases and J lost 1, with 9 bases in between. The CDR3 bases are TGTGCCAGCAGTTACGGGGCAGAATCCTACGAGCAGTACTTC. As protein: CASSYGAESYEQYF.

V gene TRBV7-2 combines with J gene TRBJ2-1; the D gene is possibly TRBD2 (6 bases). The germline V and J ends were trimmed by 5 bases and 7 bases, with 9 bases remaining between them. This CDR3 spans 12 amino acids. Germline CDR1 is SGHTA and CDR2 is FQGNSA. DNA of the CDR3: TGTGCCAGCAGCCGGGGACTTAATGAGCAGTTCTTC. This translates into CASSRGLNEQFF.

V usage is TRBV28 and J usage is TRBJ1-5; 7 positions match TRBD1. CDR3 size: 14 residues. Unmatched junction bases numbered 10, after V lost 5 bases and J lost 9 bases. Germline CDR1 reads MDHEN; CDR2 reads SYDVKM. The CDR3 region has the DNA TGTGCCAGCAGTCTACAGGGGACCTTATTGCCCCAGCATTTT. It is translated as CASSLQGTLLPQHF.

The V and J genes are TRBV10-3 and TRBJ2-1; 12 nucleotides agree with TRBD2. The ends lost 4 bases at V and 4 bases at J; junction bases unmatched: 5. The V gene's germline CDR1 is ENHRY and CDR2 SYGVKD. The CDR3 has 16 amino acids. CDR3 bases: TGTGCCATCAGTGCTAGCGGGAGGGGGCTGTACAATGAGCAGTTCTTC. This encodes CAISASGRGLYNEQFF.

This chain joins TRBV7-2 and TRBJ2-1; 9 bases are shared with TRBD2. V was clipped by 4 bases and J by 3 bases; unmatched bases: 7. This CDR3 spans 16 amino acids. Germline CDR1 reads SGHTA; CDR2 reads FQGNSA. In nucleotides, the CDR3 is TGTGCCAGCAGCTCTCGAGATAGCGGGAGCTACAATGAGCAGTTCTTC. Protein sequence: CASSSRDSGSYNEQFF.

V gene TRBV4-3 combines with J gene TRBJ2-5; perhaps TRBD1 as D (5 bases). The end of the DNA aligns better with TRBJ2-7, so the J call may be wrong. Looked up from germline, CDR1 is LGHNA and CDR2 is YSLEER. This CDR3 spans 15 amino acids. Here the CDR3 reads CASSLIWGSSYEQYF. In nucleotides, the CDR3 is TGCGCCAGCAGCCTTATCTGGGGCAGCTCCTACGAGCAGTACTTC.

The chain couples TRBV19 to TRBJ1-4; 7 bases match TRBD1. The junction had 7 bases not matched to a gene; V was cut back by 4 bases and J by 2 bases. Per the germline V gene, CDR1 is LNHDA and CDR2 is SQIVND (reference sequence). This CDR3 contains 16 residues. The CDR3 coding sequence is TGTGCCAGTAGTACCCTCCGGACAGGTACTAATGAAAAACTGTTTTTT. Encoded protein: CASSTLRTGTNEKLFF.

The chain is built from TRBV28 and TRBJ1-2; 9 nucleotides line up with TRBD1. The V and J ends lost 4 bases and 5 bases, in that order; junction bases with no gene match: 5. Germline V gives CDR1 MDHEN, CDR2 SYDVKM. This CDR3 has 14 residues. This CDR3 reads CASSSGTGLYGYTF. The CDR3 DNA is TGTGCCAGCAGTTCCGGGACAGGGTTATATGGCTACACCTTC.

The V and J genes are TRBV28 and TRBJ2-5; D is undetermined. The CDR3 length is 13 residues. Germline CDR1 is MDHEN and CDR2 is SYDVKM. The V gene lost 5 bases and the J gene lost 4 bases, with 11 bases spanning the gap. In DNA form, the CDR3 reads TGTGCCAGCAGTGCTGTGAAGCCAGAGACCCAGTACTTC. Translated, it gives CASSAVKPETQYF.

V and J are TRBV9 and TRBJ2-3; D gene unclear. V dropped 3 bases and J dropped 4 bases, with 12 bases sitting between them. The CDR3 has 14 amino acids. The germline gives CDR1 SGDLS, CDR2 YYNGEE. Written as DNA, the CDR3 is TGTGCCAGCAGCGGCCACCCGGGTGCAGATACGCAGTATTTT. Residues: CASSGHPGADTQYF.

The V call is TRBV25-1, the J call TRBJ1-2; TRBD1 matches at 7 bases. This CDR3 spans 15 amino acids. V trimming: 0 bases; J trimming: 4 bases; junction bases outside the gene matches: 5. Germline V gives CDR1 MGHDK, CDR2 SYGVNS. CDR3 DNA sequence: TGTGCCAGCAGTGAATATACTCGACAGGGCTATGGCTACACCTTC. Encoded protein: CASSEYTRQGYGYTF.

J is TRBJ2-3 and V is TRBV6-4; D might be TRBD1 (5 bases). The V end lost 3 bases, the J end lost 4 bases, and 14 bases lay between the germline ends. This CDR3 is built from 15 residues. Germline loops: CDR1 MRHNA, CDR2 SNTAGT. The CDR3 coding sequence is TGTGCCAGCAGTGAATTAGGCAGGGAAGCAGATACGCAGTATTTT. The encoded protein is CASSELGREADTQYF.

The chain couples TRBV27 to TRBJ1-1; 12 positions agree with TRBD1. The CDR3 covers 14 residues. Per germline, CDR1 MNHEY and CDR2 SMNVEV (reference sequence). V shed 3 bases and J 11 bases; nucleotides not matched to a gene: 7. CDR3 in DNA: TGTGCCAGCAGTTTTCGTTGGGACAGGGGGCGGGCTTTCTTT. It specifies CASSFRWDRGRAFF.

V is TRBV2 and J is TRBJ2-6; 7 nucleotides agree with TRBD2. The germline gives CDR1 SNHLY, CDR2 FYNNEI. CDR3 length equals 17 residues. V lost 6 bases to trimming and J lost 2 bases; unmatched junction nucleotides: 10. The CDR3: CASRREALLAGANVLTF. The CDR3 nucleotides are TGTGCCAGCAGACGGGAGGCCCTTTTAGCTGGGGCCAACGTCCTGACTTTC.

The chain has TRBV25-1 and TRBJ2-1; 7 nucleotides agree with TRBD2. This CDR3 region has 16 residues. Germline CDR1 and CDR2: MGHDK and SYGVNS. Trimming removed 3 bases from V and 2 bases from J; junction bases left unmatched: 7. The CDR3 spells CASSDSRLAAYNEQFF. DNA for the CDR3: TGTGCCAGCAGTGATTCCCGGCTAGCGGCCTACAATGAGCAGTTCTTC. Variable domain in full (rest from reference TRBV25-1 and TRBJ2-1): EADIYQTPRYLVIGTGKKITLECSQTMGHDKMYWYQQDPGMELHLIHYSYGVNSTEKGDLSSESTVSRIRTEHFPLTLESARPSHTSQYLCASSDSRLAAYNEQFFGPGTRLTVL.

The CDR3 here is CASSLARGEQYF. In nucleotides, the CDR3 is TGTGCCAGCAGCTTAGCGCGGGGCGAGCAGTACTTC. The chain uses TRBV6-5 and TRBJ2-7; perhaps TRBD2 as D (6 bases). Germline V gene sequence: CDR1 MNHEY, CDR2 SVGAGI. V was shortened by 6 bases and J by 6 bases, with 12 bases between the two germline ends. The length of the CDR3 is 12 residues.

This chain uses TRBV6-5 with TRBJ1-2; the D is unclear. CDR3 length: 12 amino acids. V was cut by 6 bases and J by 2 bases, with 7 bases left in between. Germline V lookup: CDR1 MNHEY, CDR2 SVGAGI. CDR3 DNA: TGTGCCAGCAGACAGCAGAACTATGGCTACACCTTC. Translation: CASRQQNYGYTF.

This clone was found a few times. This chain links TRBV5-1 with TRBJ1-2; TRBD1 is a possible D gene (6 bases). Per germline, CDR1 SGHRS and CDR2 YFSETQ. Trimming stripped 2 bases from V and 5 bases from J, with 10 bases between. CDR3 length equals 13 residues. The CDR3 region has the DNA TGCGCCAGCAGCTTCGGCCAGGGGTATGGCTACACCTTC. Residues: CASSFGQGYGYTF.

A few counts support this clone. The chain employs TRBV30 and TRBJ2-3; D ambiguous. V lost 2 bases, J lost 1 base, and 10 bases lay in between. CDR3 size: 14 residues. CDR1 is GTSNPN and CDR2 is SVGIG in the germline V gene (reference sequence). The CDR3: CAWSSTIGTDTQYF. CDR3 nucleotide sequence: TGTGCCTGGAGTTCAACCATAGGCACAGATACGCAGTATTTT.